Each of the 21 T cell receptor beta chains below was sequenced from the same sample in a study of blood T cell repertoires in COVID-19. Measured with immunoSEQ multiplex PCR; TCRdb has only the in-frame clones, and not every one. The profile shows 40,000 to 65,000 clones, more than 70% of them singletons. Sequencing input: peripheral blood. The receptor source for this set is a man between 70 and 80 years old with active COVID-19.

V usage is TRBV6-2 or TRBV6-3 and J usage is TRBJ1-5; possibly TRBD1 for D (6 bases). The CDR3 consists of 14 residues. CDR1 is MNHEY and CDR2 is SVGEGT in the germline V gene. Trimming removed 6 bases at V and 6 bases at J, with 15 bases between. CDR3 in amino acids: CASSAQGEGQPQHF. CDR3 nucleotide sequence: TGTGCCAGCAGCGCACAGGGAGAAGGTCAGCCCCAGCATTTT.

The chain has TRBV6-5 and TRBJ2-7; 7 nucleotides match TRBD2. The V gene's germline CDR1 is MNHEY and CDR2 SVGAGI. This CDR3 is 12 amino acids long. V trimming: 5 bases; J trimming: 9 bases; junction bases outside the gene matches: 7. This chain's CDR3 is CASSPRGGGQYF. As DNA, the CDR3 is TGTGCCAGCAGTCCCCGAGGCGGGGGGCAGTACTTC.

The chain links TRBV2 to TRBJ1-1; D remains ambiguous. V lost 3 bases and J lost 1, with 12 bases in between. This CDR3 contains 15 residues. Germline V gene data show CDR1 as SNHLY and CDR2 as FYNNEI. The CDR3 loop is CASSEVGGGNTEAFF. DNA for the CDR3: TGTGCCAGCAGTGAGGTAGGAGGCGGGAACACTGAAGCTTTCTTT.

The chain couples TRBV24-1 to TRBJ1-5, with 8 bases that match TRBD1. CDR3 size: 16 residues. The germline CDR1 and CDR2 sequences are KGHDR and SFDVKD. Trimming at V came to 3 bases and at J to 0 bases, leaving 3 bases not matched to a gene. This CDR3 reads CATSDVTGDSNQPQHF. CDR3 bases: TGTGCCACCAGTGATGTGACAGGGGATAGCAATCAGCCCCAGCATTTT.

The rearrangement links TRBV11-3 to TRBJ2-7; D unclear. This CDR3 is built from 13 residues. V was shortened by 1 base and J by 0 bases, with 4 bases between the two germline ends. CDR1 is SGHNT and CDR2 is YENEEA in the germline V gene. The CDR3 protein is CASSLGVSYEQYF. In DNA form, the CDR3 reads TGTGCCAGCAGCTTAGGAGTCTCCTACGAGCAGTACTTC.

V usage is TRBV28 and J usage is TRBJ1-6, with D unclear. This CDR3 region has 15 residues. Germline CDR1 and CDR2: MDHEN and SYDVKM. Between the trimmed V and J ends, which lost 3 bases and 7 bases, there was a span of 13 bases. CDR3 DNA sequence: TGTGCCAGCAGTTTCGTAGGTGGAGGCAATTCACCCCTCCACTTT. Encoded protein: CASSFVGGGNSPLHF.

The chain employs TRBV3-1 (or the pseudogene TRBV3-2) and TRBJ1-2; 9 bases map to TRBD1. The CDR3 extends over 14 amino acids. The V and J ends lost 2 bases and 7 bases, in that order; junction bases with no gene match: 5. From germline, CDR1 is LGHDT and CDR2 YNNKEL (reference sequence). In DNA, the CDR3 is TGTGCCAGCAGCCAATGGACAGGGGAGGGTGGCTACACCTTC. Translated, it gives CASSQWTGEGGYTF.

J is TRBJ2-6 and V is TRBV19; no firm D call. The CDR3 has 15 residues. Per the germline V gene, CDR1 is LNHDA and CDR2 is SQIVND (reference sequence). The V end lost 3 bases, the J end lost 4 bases, and 10 bases lay between the germline ends. CDR3 residues: CASSMVQAGANVLTF. DNA of the CDR3: TGTGCCAGTAGTATGGTGCAGGCCGGGGCCAACGTCCTGACTTTC.

The rearrangement links TRBV7-7 to TRBJ2-5; TRBD2 matches at 16 bases. V shed 5 bases and J 2 bases; nucleotides not matched to a gene: 2. Germline assignment: CDR1 SSHAT and CDR2 FNYEAQ (reference sequence). The CDR3 length is 16 residues. The CDR3 sequence: CASSQGLAGGQETQYF. CDR3 bases: TGTGCCAGCAGCCAGGGACTAGCGGGGGGGCAAGAGACCCAGTACTTC.

This rearrangement joins TRBV10-3 to TRBJ1-1; possibly TRBD1 for D (5 bases). Per germline, CDR1 ENHRY and CDR2 SYGVKD. Trimming stripped 0 bases from V and 2 bases from J, with 10 bases between. The CDR3 is 15 amino acids. CDR3 DNA: TGTGCCATCAGTGAGTCGTGGGGGGACAACACTGAAGCTTTCTTT. It encodes CAISESWGDNTEAFF.

The sample holds one count of this clone. The V gene is TRBV30, the J gene TRBJ1-2; 11 bases agree with TRBD1. V was pared by 0 bases and J by 13 bases, with 7 bases of the junction left unmatched. The CDR3 length is 13 residues. The germline CDR1 and CDR2 sequences are GTSNPN and SVGIG (reference sequence). The CDR3 reads CAWSVGQGDALTF. The CDR3, as DNA: TGTGCCTGGAGTGTGGGACAGGGGGATGCGCTCACCTTC.

The J gene is TRBJ1-2, the V gene TRBV19; D might be TRBD1 (6 bases). The length of the CDR3 is 14 residues. CDR1 and CDR2 from the germline V gene are LNHDA and SQIVND (reference sequence). Trimming removed 5 bases at V and 9 bases at J, with 19 bases between. CDR3 nucleotides: TGTGCCAGTAGTCACCGGGACATAGGACCCCGCTACACCTTC. Its protein is CASSHRDIGPRYTF. Full variable domain (missing parts from reference TRBV19 and TRBJ1-2): DGGITQSPKYLFRKEGQNVTLSCEQNLNHDAMYWYRQDPGQGLRLIYYSQIVNDFQKGDIAEGYSVSREKKESFPLTVTSAQKNPTAFYLCASSHRDIGPRYTFGSGTRLTVV.

This clone is medium-sized. The chain links TRBV6-4 to TRBJ2-3; 7 positions agree with TRBD1. V was pared by 5 bases and J by 2 bases, with 7 bases of the junction left unmatched. Looked up from germline, CDR1 is MRHNA and CDR2 is SNTAGT. This CDR3 spans 15 amino acids. The CDR3 DNA reads TGTGCCAGCAGTCGGGACAGAGAGCCCACAGATACGCAGTATTTT. Residues: CASSRDREPTDTQYF.

J is TRBJ2-1 and V is TRBV13; tentative D call: TRBD1 (6 bases). Germline lookup yields CDR1 PRHDT and CDR2 FYEKMQ (reference sequence). The germline V and J ends were trimmed by 0 bases and 4 bases, with 13 bases remaining between them. The CDR3 is 16 residues long. The DNA for the CDR3 is TGTGCCAGCAGCTTAGGGCTACCCCAGGGGTACAATGAGCAGTTCTTC. Protein: CASSLGLPQGYNEQFF.

V usage is TRBV12-3 or TRBV12-4 and J usage is TRBJ1-4, with 7 bases lining up with TRBD1. V lost 5 bases to trimming and J lost 8 bases; unmatched junction nucleotides: 2. The CDR3 length is 12 residues. CDR3 in DNA: TGTGCCAGCAGTGGACAGGCGGAAAAACTGTTTTTT. Residues: CASSGQAEKLFF.

This chain joins TRBV19 and TRBJ2-7; 7 bases fit TRBD1. CDR1 and CDR2 (germline): LNHDA, SQIVND (reference sequence). The trim removed 1 base at V and 0 bases at J, leaving 0 bases unmatched. CDR3 length equals 14 residues. The CDR3 reads CASSIGTGSYEQYF. Written as DNA, the CDR3 is TGTGCCAGTAGTATAGGGACAGGCTCCTACGAGCAGTACTTC.

This chain connects TRBV5-5 to TRBJ1-1; D may be TRBD1 (6 bases). The CDR3 sequence is 13 residues long. V lost 1 base and J 5 bases, leaving 9 bases between the germline ends. Germline values: CDR1 SGHKS, CDR2 YYEKEE (reference sequence). The chain's CDR3 is CASSLTGQTEAFF. CDR3 DNA: TGTGCCAGCAGCTTGACAGGGCAAACTGAAGCTTTCTTT.

The chain combines TRBV9 with TRBJ2-2; perhaps TRBD2 as D (5 bases). CDR1 and CDR2 from the germline V gene are SGDLS and YYNGEE. This CDR3 spans 14 amino acids. The ends were cut back, 0 bases at V and 13 bases at J, with 16 bases in the middle. The CDR3 DNA follows: TGTGCCAGCAGCGTAGGGTACCAACCCCGGGGGCTGTTTTTT. It is translated as CASSVGYQPRGLFF.

This chain joins TRBV11-3 and TRBJ2-1; 7 nucleotides align to TRBD2. The CDR3 is made up of 15 amino acids. The germline gives CDR1 SGHNT, CDR2 YENEEA. V trimming: 5 bases; J trimming: 8 bases; junction bases outside the gene matches: 12. The CDR3 sequence is CASSPSASGAYEQFF. The CDR3 nucleotides read TGTGCCAGCAGCCCCTCGGCAAGCGGGGCCTATGAGCAGTTCTTC.

The rearrangement uses TRBV11-2 and TRBJ2-5; 8 nucleotides line up with TRBD2. The CDR3 consists of 16 residues. Germline V gene lookup returns CDR1 SGHAT and CDR2 FQNNGV. The junction had 9 bases not matched to a gene; V was cut back by 4 bases and J by 2 bases. The CDR3: CASSSGLAGRQETQYF. The CDR3 bases are TGTGCCAGCAGCTCAGGACTAGCTGGTAGACAAGAGACCCAGTACTTC.

The V gene is TRBV27, the J gene TRBJ1-3, with TRBD1 as a possible D gene (6 bases). Germline lookup yields CDR1 MNHEY and CDR2 SMNVEV (reference sequence). This CDR3 region has 15 residues. Trimming stripped 4 bases from V and 4 bases from J, with 14 bases between. CDR3 amino acids: CASSSAGAGGNTIYF. In DNA, the CDR3 is TGTGCCAGCAGTTCCGCAGGGGCAGGGGGAAACACCATATATTTT.